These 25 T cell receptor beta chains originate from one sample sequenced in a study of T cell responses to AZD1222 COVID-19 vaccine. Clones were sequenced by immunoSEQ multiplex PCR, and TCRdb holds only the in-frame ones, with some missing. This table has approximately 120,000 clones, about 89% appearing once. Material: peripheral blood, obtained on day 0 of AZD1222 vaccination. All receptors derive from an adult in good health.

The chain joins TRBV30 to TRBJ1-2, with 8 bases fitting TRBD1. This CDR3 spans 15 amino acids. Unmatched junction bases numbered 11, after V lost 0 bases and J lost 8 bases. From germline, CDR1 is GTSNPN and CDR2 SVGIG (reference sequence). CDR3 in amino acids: CAWSVIAGGQVGYTF. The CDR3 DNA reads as TGTGCCTGGAGTGTAATTGCAGGGGGCCAAGTCGGCTACACCTTC.

DNA for the CDR3: TGTGCCAGCAGCTTACAGGGGATATATGGCTACACCTTC. Amino acids: CASSLQGIYGYTF. The V and J genes are TRBV28 and TRBJ1-2; 7 nucleotides line up with TRBD1. Per the germline V gene, CDR1 is MDHEN and CDR2 is SYDVKM. V trimming: 6 bases; J trimming: 5 bases; junction bases outside the gene matches: 6. The CDR3 spans 13 residues.

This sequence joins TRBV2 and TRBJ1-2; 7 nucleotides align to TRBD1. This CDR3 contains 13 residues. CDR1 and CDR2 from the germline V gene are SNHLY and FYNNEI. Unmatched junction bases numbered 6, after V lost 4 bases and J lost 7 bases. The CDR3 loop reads CASSGVGGSGYTF. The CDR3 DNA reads TGTGCCAGCAGTGGGGTAGGGGGCAGTGGCTACACCTTC. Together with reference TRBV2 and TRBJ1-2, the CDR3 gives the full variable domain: EPEVTQTPSHQVTQMGQEVILRCVPISNHLYFYWYRQILGQKVEFLVSFYNNEISEKSEIFDDQFSVERPDGSNFTLKIRSTKLEDSAMYFCASSGVGGSGYTFGSGTRLTVV.

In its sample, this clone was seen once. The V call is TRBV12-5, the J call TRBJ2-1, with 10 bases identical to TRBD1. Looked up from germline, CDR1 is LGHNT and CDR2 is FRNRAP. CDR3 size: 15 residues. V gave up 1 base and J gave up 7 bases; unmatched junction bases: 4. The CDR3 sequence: CASGLAPGQGNEQFF. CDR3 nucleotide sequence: TGTGCTAGTGGTTTGGCCCCGGGACAGGGGAATGAGCAGTTCTTC.

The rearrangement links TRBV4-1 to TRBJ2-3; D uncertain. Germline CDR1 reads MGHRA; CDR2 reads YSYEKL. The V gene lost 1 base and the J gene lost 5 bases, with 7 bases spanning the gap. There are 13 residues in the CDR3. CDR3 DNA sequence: TGCGCCAGCAGCCAAGTTTCCCGAGATACGCAGTATTTT. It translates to CASSQVSRDTQYF.

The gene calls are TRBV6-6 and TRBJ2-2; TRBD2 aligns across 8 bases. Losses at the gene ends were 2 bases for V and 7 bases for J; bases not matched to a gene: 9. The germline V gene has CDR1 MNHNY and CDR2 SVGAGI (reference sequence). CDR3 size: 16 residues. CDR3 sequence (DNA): TGTGCCAGCAGTTACCTCGGGGGGGGCGGTATCGGGGAGCTGTTTTTT. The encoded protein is CASSYLGGGGIGELFF.

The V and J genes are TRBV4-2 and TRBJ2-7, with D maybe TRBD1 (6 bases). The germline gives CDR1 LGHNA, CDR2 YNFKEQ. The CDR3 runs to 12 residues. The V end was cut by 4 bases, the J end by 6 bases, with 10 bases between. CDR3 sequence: CASSLHRAEQYF. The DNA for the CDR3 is TGTGCCAGCAGCCTTCACAGGGCCGAGCAGTACTTC.

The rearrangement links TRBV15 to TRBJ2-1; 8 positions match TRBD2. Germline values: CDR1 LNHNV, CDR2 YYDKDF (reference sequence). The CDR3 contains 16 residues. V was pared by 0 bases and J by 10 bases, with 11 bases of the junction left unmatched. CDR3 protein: CATSRDMTGGPREQFF. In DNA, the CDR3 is TGTGCCACCAGCAGAGATATGACGGGGGGGCCAAGGGAGCAGTTCTTC.

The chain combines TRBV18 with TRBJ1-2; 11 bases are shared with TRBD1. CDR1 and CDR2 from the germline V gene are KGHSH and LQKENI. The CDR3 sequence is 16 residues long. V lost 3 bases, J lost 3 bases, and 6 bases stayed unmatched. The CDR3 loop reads CASSPSLGQGDYGYTF. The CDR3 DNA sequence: TGTGCCAGCTCACCCTCATTGGGACAGGGGGACTATGGCTACACCTTC.

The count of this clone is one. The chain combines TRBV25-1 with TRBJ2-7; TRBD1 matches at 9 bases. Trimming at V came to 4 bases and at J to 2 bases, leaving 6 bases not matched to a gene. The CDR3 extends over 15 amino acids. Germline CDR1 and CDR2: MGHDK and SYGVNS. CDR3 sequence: CASSGPGQGPYEQYF. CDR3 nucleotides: TGTGCCAGCAGTGGCCCGGGACAGGGCCCCTACGAGCAGTACTTC.

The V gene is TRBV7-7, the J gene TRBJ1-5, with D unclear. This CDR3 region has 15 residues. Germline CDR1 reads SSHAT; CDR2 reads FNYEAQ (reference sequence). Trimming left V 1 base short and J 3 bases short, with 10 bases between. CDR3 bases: TGTGCCAGCAGCTTAGTGCGTTGGGTCAATCAGCCCCAGCATTTT. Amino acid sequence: CASSLVRWVNQPQHF.

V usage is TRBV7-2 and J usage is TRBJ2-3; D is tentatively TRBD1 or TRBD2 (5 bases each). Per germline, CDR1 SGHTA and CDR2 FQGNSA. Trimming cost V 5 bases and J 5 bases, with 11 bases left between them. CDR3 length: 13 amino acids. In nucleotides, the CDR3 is TGTGCCAGCAGCGGGGGACGGAAAGATACGCAGTATTTT. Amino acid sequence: CASSGGRKDTQYF.

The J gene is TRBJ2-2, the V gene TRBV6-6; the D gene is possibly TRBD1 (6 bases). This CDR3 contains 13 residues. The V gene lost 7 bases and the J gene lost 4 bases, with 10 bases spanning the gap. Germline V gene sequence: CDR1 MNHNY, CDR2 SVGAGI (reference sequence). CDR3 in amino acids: CASNGQTTGELFF. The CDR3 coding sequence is TGTGCCAGCAATGGACAGACCACCGGGGAGCTGTTTTTT.

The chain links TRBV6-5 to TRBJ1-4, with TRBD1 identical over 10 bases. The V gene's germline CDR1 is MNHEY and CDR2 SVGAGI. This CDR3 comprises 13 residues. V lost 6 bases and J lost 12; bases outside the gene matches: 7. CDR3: CASRKPGTGELFF. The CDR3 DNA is TGTGCCAGCAGAAAACCCGGGACAGGGGAACTGTTTTTT.

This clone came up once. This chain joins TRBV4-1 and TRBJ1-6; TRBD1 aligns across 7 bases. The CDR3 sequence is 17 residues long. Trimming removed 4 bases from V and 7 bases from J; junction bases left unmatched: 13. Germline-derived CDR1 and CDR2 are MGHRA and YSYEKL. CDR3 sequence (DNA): TGCGCCAGCAGCCCGACAGGGAGGGAAACGCTGAATTCACCCCTCCACTTT. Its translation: CASSPTGRETLNSPLHF.

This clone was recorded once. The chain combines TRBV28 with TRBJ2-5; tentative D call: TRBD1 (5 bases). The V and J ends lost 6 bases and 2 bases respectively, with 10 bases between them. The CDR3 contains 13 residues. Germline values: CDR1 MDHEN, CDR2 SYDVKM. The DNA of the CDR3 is TGTGCCAGCAGAGTACAGGCGCAAGAGACCCAGTACTTC. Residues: CASRVQAQETQYF.

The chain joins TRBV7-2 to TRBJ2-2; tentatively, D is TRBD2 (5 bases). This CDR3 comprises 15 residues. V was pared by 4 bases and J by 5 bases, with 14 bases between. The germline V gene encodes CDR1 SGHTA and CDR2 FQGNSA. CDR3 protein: CASSSTGSYTGELFF. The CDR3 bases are TGTGCCAGCAGCTCTACGGGGTCGTATACCGGGGAGCTGTTTTTT. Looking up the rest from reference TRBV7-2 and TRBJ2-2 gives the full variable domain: GAGVSQSPSNKVTEKGKDVELRCDPISGHTALYWYRQSLGQGLEFLIYFQGNSAPDKSGLPSDRFSAERTGGSVSTLTIQRTQQEDSAVYLCASSSTGSYTGELFFGEGSRLTVL.

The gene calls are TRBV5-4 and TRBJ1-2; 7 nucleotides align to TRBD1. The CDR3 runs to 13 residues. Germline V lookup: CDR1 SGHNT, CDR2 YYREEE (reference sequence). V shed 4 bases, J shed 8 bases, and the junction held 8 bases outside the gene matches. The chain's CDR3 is CASSVYRGGGYTF. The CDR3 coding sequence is TGTGCCAGCAGCGTGTACAGGGGCGGGGGCTACACCTTC.

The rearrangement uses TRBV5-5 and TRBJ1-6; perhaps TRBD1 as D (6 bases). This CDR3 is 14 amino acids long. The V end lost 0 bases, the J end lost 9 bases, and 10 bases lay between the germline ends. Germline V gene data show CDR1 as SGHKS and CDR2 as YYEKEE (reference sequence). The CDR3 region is CASSLVIGGSPLHF. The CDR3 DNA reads TGTGCCAGCAGCTTGGTTATAGGGGGTTCACCCCTCCACTTT.

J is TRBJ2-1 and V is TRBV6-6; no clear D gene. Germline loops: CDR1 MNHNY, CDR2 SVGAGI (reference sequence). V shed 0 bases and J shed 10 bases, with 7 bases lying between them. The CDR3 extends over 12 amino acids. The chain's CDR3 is CASSYSIQEQFF. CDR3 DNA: TGTGCCAGCAGTTACTCGATACAGGAGCAGTTCTTC.

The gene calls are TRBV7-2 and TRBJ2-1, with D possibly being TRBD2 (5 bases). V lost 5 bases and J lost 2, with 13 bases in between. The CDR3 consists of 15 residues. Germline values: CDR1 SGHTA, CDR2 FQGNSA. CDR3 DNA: TGTGCCAGCAGCCCTCGGGGAGACCCCTACAATGAGCAGTTCTTC. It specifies CASSPRGDPYNEQFF.

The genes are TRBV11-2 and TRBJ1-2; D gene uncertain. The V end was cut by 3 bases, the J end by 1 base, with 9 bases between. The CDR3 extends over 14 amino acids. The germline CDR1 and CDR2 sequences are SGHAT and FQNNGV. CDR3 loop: CASSLSDVNYGYTF. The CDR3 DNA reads TGTGCCAGCAGCTTGTCGGACGTTAACTATGGCTACACCTTC.

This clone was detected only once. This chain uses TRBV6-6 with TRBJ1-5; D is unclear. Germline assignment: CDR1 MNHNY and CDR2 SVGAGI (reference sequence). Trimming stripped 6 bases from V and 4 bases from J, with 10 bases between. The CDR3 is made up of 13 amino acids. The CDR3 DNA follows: TGTGCCAGCAGCCCCGGCGGAAATCAGCCCCAGCATTTT. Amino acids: CASSPGGNQPQHF.

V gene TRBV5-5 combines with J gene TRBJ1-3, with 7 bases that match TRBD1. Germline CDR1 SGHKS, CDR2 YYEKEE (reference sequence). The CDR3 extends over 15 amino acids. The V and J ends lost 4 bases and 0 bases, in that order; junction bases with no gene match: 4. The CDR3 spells CASSTGQVSGNTIYF. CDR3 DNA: TGTGCCAGCAGCACTGGACAGGTCTCTGGAAACACCATATATTTT.

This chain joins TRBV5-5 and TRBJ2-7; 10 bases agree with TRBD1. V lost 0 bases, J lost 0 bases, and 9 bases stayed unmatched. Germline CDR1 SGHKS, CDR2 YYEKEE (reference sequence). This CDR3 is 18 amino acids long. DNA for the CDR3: TGTGCCAGCAGCTTGGATTCCTGGGGACAGGGGAGCTCCTACGAGCAGTACTTC. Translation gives CASSLDSWGQGSSYEQYF.